These 12 T cell receptor beta chains originate from one sample sequenced in a study of T cells in localized non-small cell lung cancer. The assay was immunoSEQ multiplex PCR, and TCRdb's table has in-frame clones only and misses some. The table lists approximately 45,000 clones, roughly 79% of them singletons. The sequencing here drew on peripheral blood mononuclear cells, taken before any cancer treatment. These receptors all come from a man aged 35 to 69 with stage III lung adenocarcinoma.

This rearrangement joins TRBV6-6 to TRBJ1-2; 9 positions match TRBD1. V dropped 1 base and J dropped 6; count of bases not matched to a gene: 6. Germline CDR1 is MNHNY and CDR2 is SVGAGI (reference sequence). The CDR3 loop spans 15 amino acids. CDR3 in amino acids: CASSYFNGQGNGYTF. The CDR3 bases are TGTGCCAGCAGTTACTTCAATGGACAGGGGAATGGCTACACCTTC.

This chain joins TRBV5-1 and TRBJ1-2; D uncertain. This CDR3 comprises 14 residues. The V gene lost 1 base and the J gene lost 1 base, with 8 bases spanning the gap. CDR1 and CDR2 (germline): SGHRS, YFSETQ. DNA of the CDR3: TGCGCCAGCAGCTTGTCGACGGGTAACTATGGCTACACCTTC. It codes for CASSLSTGNYGYTF.

This clone was detected a few times. V gene TRBV2 combines with J gene TRBJ2-7, with D tentatively TRBD2 (5 bases). Trimming pared 6 bases from V and 3 bases from J, leaving 6 bases between. Germline CDR1 is SNHLY and CDR2 is FYNNEI. This CDR3 comprises 11 residues. The DNA of the CDR3 is TGTGCCAGCAGGAGGGACTACGAGCAGTACTTC. It translates to CASRRDYEQYF.

The V gene is TRBV19, the J gene TRBJ2-1; possible D gene TRBD2, 7 bases. This CDR3 has 15 residues. The V end lost 1 base, the J end lost 6 bases, and 13 bases lay between the germline ends. The germline gives CDR1 LNHDA, CDR2 SQIVND (reference sequence). The CDR3 bases are TGTGCCAGTAGTATAGGGCGGGGGCTGGTCAATGAGCAGTTCTTC. This encodes CASSIGRGLVNEQFF. Together with reference TRBV19 and TRBJ2-1, the CDR3 gives the full variable domain: DGGITQSPKYLFRKEGQNVTLSCEQNLNHDAMYWYRQDPGQGLRLIYYSQIVNDFQKGDIAEGYSVSREKKESFPLTVTSAQKNPTAFYLCASSIGRGLVNEQFFGPGTRLTVL.

The chain joins TRBV5-4 to TRBJ2-1; tentatively, D is TRBD1 (5 bases). This CDR3 has 14 residues. V was clipped by 2 bases and J by 3 bases, with 9 bases between them. Germline loops: CDR1 SGHNT, CDR2 YYREEE (reference sequence). CDR3 residues: CASSLRQFYNEQFF. The DNA for the CDR3 is TGTGCCAGCAGCTTAAGACAGTTCTACAATGAGCAGTTCTTC.

This clone was counted a single time. The V call is TRBV4-2, the J call TRBJ2-1, with 8 bases fitting TRBD2. Germline V gives CDR1 LGHNA, CDR2 YNFKEQ. This CDR3 is 15 amino acids long. V shed 3 bases, J shed 9 bases, and the junction held 10 bases outside the gene matches. CDR3 region: CASSQDGGAAGEQFF. CDR3 nucleotide sequence: TGTGCCAGCAGCCAGGACGGGGGGGCCGCGGGTGAGCAGTTCTTC.

This clone was observed a few times. V gene TRBV9 combines with J gene TRBJ1-2; D is possibly TRBD1 (5 bases). Germline-derived CDR1 and CDR2 are SGDLS and YYNGEE. CDR3 length equals 15 residues. Between the trimmed V and J ends, which lost 0 bases and 1 base, there was a span of 10 bases. CDR3 sequence (DNA): TGTGCCAGCAGCGTAGGAGTGGGGCTTAACTATGGCTACACCTTC. Its translation is CASSVGVGLNYGYTF.

With respect to this clone: The junction differs from germline at one of its ends, possibly a read error. This chain joins TRBV10-3 and TRBJ1-5, with a tentative D call TRBD1 (5 bases). Germline lookup yields CDR1 ENHRY and CDR2 SYGVKD. This CDR3 spans 15 amino acids. The DNA of the CDR3 is TGTGCCACCAGTGACAGCGATTATAGCAATCAGCCCCAGCATTTT. This gives the protein CATSDSDYSNQPQHF.

The chain recombines TRBV11-2 with TRBJ1-6, with D perhaps matching TRBD1 (6 bases). There are 17 residues in the CDR3. The V end lost 1 base, the J end lost 7 bases, and 17 bases lay between the germline ends. Looked up from germline, CDR1 is SGHAT and CDR2 is FQNNGV. CDR3 sequence reads: CASSLVAQRGGNSPLHF. The CDR3 coding sequence is TGTGCCAGCAGCTTAGTCGCGCAGCGAGGGGGAAATTCACCCCTCCACTTT.

The genes are TRBV29-1 and TRBJ2-1; D ambiguous. The CDR3 is 12 residues long. V was trimmed by 0 bases and J by 8 bases, leaving 8 bases between them. CDR1 is SQVTM, CDR2 ANQGSEA, per germline. CDR3 sequence reads: CSVEEGLDEQFF. DNA of the CDR3: TGCAGCGTTGAAGAGGGGTTGGATGAGCAGTTCTTC.

The chain combines TRBV5-1 with TRBJ2-7, with D perhaps TRBD1 (6 bases). The CDR3 runs 18 residues. Germline V gene lookup returns CDR1 SGHRS and CDR2 YFSETQ. Trimming took off 5 bases at V and 1 base at J, with 25 bases between the two ends. The CDR3 reads CASSWPEKGQPTSYEQYF. Here the CDR3 DNA reads TGCGCCAGCAGTTGGCCCGAAAAAGGACAGCCTACTTCCTACGAGCAGTACTTC.

The gene calls are TRBV6-1 and TRBJ2-3, with a weak D call TRBD1 (5 bases). Germline V gene lookup returns CDR1 MNHNS and CDR2 SASEGT. V was trimmed by 4 bases and J by 2 bases, leaving 16 bases between them. There are 16 residues in the CDR3. The CDR3 sequence: CASSGGLGAYTDTQYF. The CDR3 DNA is TGTGCCAGCAGTGGAGGATTAGGGGCCTACACAGATACGCAGTATTTT.